This T cell receptor beta chain was found in a study of blood T cells in healthy people across ages. Primed by a sample-barcoded 5' primer and a J-beta primer mix, a second PCR proceeded for about 6 to 11 cycles. TCRdb re-analysed the 5' RACE reads in MiXCR, keeping a single row per CDR3 protein. This repertoire shows 650,000 to 700,000 distinct CDR3 sequences, approximately 31% found once; its top ten account for 15%. This CDR3 is 14 amino acids long. Germline loops: CDR1 LGHNA, CDR2 YSLEER. V trimming: 6 bases; J trimming: 1 base; junction bases outside the gene matches: 2. This clonotype was picked up many times.

Sample: blood. This chain uses TRBV4-3 with TRBJ1-1; 10 bases align to TRBD1. The sequence was collected from a woman of 80 years or more in good health. CDR3 in amino acids: CASSRTGGNTEAFF. CDR3 nucleotide sequence: TGCGCCAGCAGTCGGACAGGGGGGAACACTGAAGCTTTCTTT.